This TCR beta chain was identified during a study of cytotoxic CD8 clonotypes in ibrutinib-treated CLL. Turning to the study itself: Each sample contained, on average, about 250,000 productive templates and 94,082 productive rearrangements.

Profiled with immunoSEQ multiplex PCR; TCRdb holds only in-frame clones, not every one. Here the sample spans approximately 140,000 clones, around 93% being singletons. The CDR3 sequence is 16 residues long. The germline V gene encodes CDR1 LNHDA and CDR2 SQIVND (reference sequence). With V trimmed by 4 bases and J by 2 bases, 7 bases remained unmatched. This receptor was obtained from a human donor with chronic lymphocytic leukemia. The chain carries TRBV19 and TRBJ2-5; TRBD1 matches 10 bases. Here the sequenced sample was PBMCs, taken after 12 months of ibrutinib treatment. DNA of the CDR3: TGTGCCAGTAGTACTCTGGGGACAGGGGTACAAGAGACCCAGTACTTC. Protein product: CASSTLGTGVQETQYF.